This paragraph covers one T cell receptor beta chain sequence. This clone was seen just once. Its target antigen remains unknown. One base away there is no much larger clone; base qualities are not given. The sample is drawn from a study of graft-versus-host responses after intestinal transplantation (dated by TCRdb to about 2021). Study-wide context: The transplants that recipients got were multivisceral, liver-intestinal, or isolated intestinal. Every recipient was given anti-thymocyte globulin induction, followed by roughly 3 years of maintenance tacrolimus and steroids. Graft-versus-host and host-versus-graft alloreactive T cell clones were tracked in the graft, circulation and bone marrow after intestinal transplantation using bulk TCR-beta CDR3 sequencing. To identify alloreactive clones, pre-transplant mixed lymphocyte reaction products were sequenced and then compared with unstimulated pre-transplant donor and recipient T cells. The cohort enrolled 20 to 30 intestinal transplant recipients, one of whom was a retransplant, and a few patients without pretransplant specimens were excluded. Donor T cell macrochimerism was defined as a peak of at least 4% donor T cells among recipient peripheral blood mononuclear cells. Instead of going to the commercial service, samples from a few later patients were sequenced in-house on an Illumina MiSeq and processed with MiXCR.

The CDR3 holds 15 amino acids from the cysteine to the phenylalanine. Solely the CDR3 DNA is kept, with 45 bases framed from the first base. V lost 1 base and J lost 1 base; the stretch between them is 10 bases long. In the germline V gene, CDR1 corresponds to KGHSH and CDR2 to LQKENI. Dithiothreitol, EDTA incubations and collagenase D digestion were used to isolate intraepithelial and lamina propria lymphocytes from graft specimens. Bulk TCR-beta sequencing was performed on serial intestinal graft biopsy specimens collected as late as 600 days after transplant. Overall results and qualifications from the work: GvH clones were detected in recipient bone marrow, and some of these GvH clones were observed earlier in ileal mucosa or blood, consistent with an intestinal mucosal origin. In patients with donor T cell macrochimerism, the allografts had high GvH to HvG T cell clonal ratios. Early after transplant, peak levels of circulating GvH clones were associated with declines in HvG clones. The conclusions were limited by the relatively low number and heterogeneity of the intestinal transplant patients.

The library was generated by the immunoSEQ multiplex PCR assay. Adaptive Biotechnologies carried out high-throughput TCR-beta CDR3 sequencing of genomic DNA for most patients. As for how the authors treated the data: TCR sequencing data were retrieved from Adaptive's ImmunoSEQ software for about 17 patients, whereas three other patients were processed with MiXCR and VDJtools. CDR3 nucleotide sequences shared between donor and recipient were removed because the origin of such sequences could not be assigned. To count as alloreactive, a clone needed at least 2-fold expansion over unstimulated cells and a minimum CFSE-low frequency of 0.002% (template counts) or 0.001% (read counts). Clones detected in sequenced pre-transplant spleen, lymph node, or MLR CFSE-low populations of the donor or recipient were defined as mappable. The cumulative frequency of alloreactive clones was calculated as a percentage of all sequences, weighted by copy number. TCRdb took this table from immuneACCESS and kept in-frame rearrangements with V and J called. Such tables lack part of the clones; where checked against another copy, unresolved V genes explain under half of the gap, and the rest is unexplained. V, J and clone size derive from that table, while D and trimming were established from the DNA sequence. The sample table records about 4,300 clones; roughly 70% of these occur just once. The ten largest make up about 16% of the sample.

The sample here was ileum tissue, taken 338 days after intestinal transplantation. The rearrangement joined TRBV18 to TRBJ2-5; TRBD2 is perhaps the D gene, given 7 matching bases. This clonotype was obtained from a human patient who received an intestinal transplant, so some T cells may come from the graft donor. The DNA reads TGTGCCAGCTCACCACTCCGGGGGGCCCAAGAGACCCAGTACTTC. The translation is CASSPLRGAQETQYF. The full variable domain, with segments outside the CDR3 supplied by the reference TRBV18 and TRBJ2-5 proteins, appears as NAGVMQNPRHLVRRRGQEARLRCSPMKGHSHVYWYRQLPEEGLKFMVYLQKENIIDESGMPKERFSAEFPKEGPSILRIQQVVRGDSAAYFCASSPLRGAQETQYFGPGTRLLVL.